This TCR beta chain was sequenced during a study of beta chain features in type 1 diabetes. Note on this clone: Its antigen remains unknown.

Regarding the study as a whole: When VDJ junctions were examined, type 1 diabetes patients showed fewer insertions and more deletions. When Type 1 diabetes patients were examined, their TCRB CDR3s proved moderately but significantly shorter in all four CD4+ subsets. High-TCR-expressing cells could be over-represented by cDNA sequencing. It was not settled here whether HLA type affects TCRB rearrangement.

The investigators reverse transcribed all of the isolated RNA, so they sequenced expressed TCRB transcripts. The repertoire was sequenced with immunoSEQ multiplex PCR; TCRdb's copy has only in-frame clones and lacks some. The table records about 260,000 clones, 20% of them present only once. There are 12 residues in the CDR3. CDR1 is MDHEN, CDR2 SYDVKM, per germline. V was pared by 2 bases and J by 7 bases, with 1 base of the junction left unmatched. Sorting of CD4+ naive, central memory, regulatory and stem cell-like memory cells was performed via CD45RO/CCR7/CD25/CD127/CD95/CD27. The receptor comes from a woman aged 40-49 years with type 1 diabetes. V usage is TRBV28 and J usage is TRBJ1-2; 7 bases match TRBD1. Material: naive CD4+ T cells from blood. CDR3 sequence reads: CASSLQGGGYTF. In DNA form, the CDR3 reads TGTGCCAGCAGTTTACAGGGGGGTGGCTACACCTTC.